This T cell receptor beta chain came from a study of T cell clonotyping in hematopoietic cell transplantation. General study points: Graft donor and pretransplant recipient Inverse Simpson Index values predicted broader posttransplant TCR diversity. At the given depth, recipient repertoires were over 97% de novo clonotypes. Recipient TCR diversity dropped after transplant; expanded clonotypes rose from day 30 to 180.

The CDR3 totals 13 residues. The V gene lost 0 bases and the J gene lost 5 bases, with 8 bases spanning the gap. Germline V gene data show CDR1 as SGDLS and CDR2 as YYNGEE. Samples: about 28 days before transplant, then days 30, 100 and 180 after. The table lists this clone with a few counts. Antigen unknown. This same CDR3 is encoded by further DNA sequences in the sample. Profiling relied on immunoSEQ multiplex PCR, and the TCRdb table lists in-frame clones only, not all of them. Counted here are approximately 2,500 clones, 65% to 85% occurring once; the ten biggest clones make up about 30%. The gene calls are TRBV9 and TRBJ1-1, with D uncertain. The clonotype comes from a male patient in his sixties or seventies who had an allogeneic stem cell transplant, so T cells may come from the graft donor. Some clones in this sample may be carry-over from other donors' samples. Sequences were derived from peripheral blood mononuclear cells, sampled 180 days after allogeneic stem cell transplant. CDR3 residues: CASSVGTGTEAFF. The CDR3 DNA is TGTGCCAGCAGCGTAGGAACGGGGACTGAAGCTTTCTTT.